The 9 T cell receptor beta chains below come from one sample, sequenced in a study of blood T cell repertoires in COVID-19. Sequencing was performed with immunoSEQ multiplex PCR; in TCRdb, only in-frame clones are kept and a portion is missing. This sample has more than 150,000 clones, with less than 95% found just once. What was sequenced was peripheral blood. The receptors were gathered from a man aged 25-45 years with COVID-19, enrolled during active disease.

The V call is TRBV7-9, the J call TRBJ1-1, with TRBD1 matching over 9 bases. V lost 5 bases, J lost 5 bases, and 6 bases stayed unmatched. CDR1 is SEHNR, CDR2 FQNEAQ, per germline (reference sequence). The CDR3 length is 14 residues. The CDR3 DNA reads TGTGCCAGCAGCCATCCGGGACAGGGTACTGAAGCTTTCTTT. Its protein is CASSHPGQGTEAFF.

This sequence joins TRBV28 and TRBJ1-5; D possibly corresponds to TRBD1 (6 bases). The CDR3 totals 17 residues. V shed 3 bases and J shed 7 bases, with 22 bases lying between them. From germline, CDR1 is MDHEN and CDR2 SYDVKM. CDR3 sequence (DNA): TGTGCCAGCAGTTTTCCCCTCTTGCAGGGGCGAGGACAGCCCCAGCATTTT. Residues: CASSFPLLQGRGQPQHF. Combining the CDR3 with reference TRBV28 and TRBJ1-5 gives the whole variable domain DVKVTQSSRYLVKRTGEKVFLECVQDMDHENMFWYRQDPGLGLRLIYFSYDVKMKEKGDIPEGYSVSREKKERFSLILESASTNQTSMYLCASSFPLLQGRGQPQHFGDGTRLSIL.

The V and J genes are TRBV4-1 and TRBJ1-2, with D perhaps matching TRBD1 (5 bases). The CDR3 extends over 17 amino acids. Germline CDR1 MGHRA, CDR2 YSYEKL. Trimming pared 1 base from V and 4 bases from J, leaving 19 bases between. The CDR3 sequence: CASSQAGGGVLFYGYTF. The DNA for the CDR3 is TGCGCCAGCAGCCAAGCTGGAGGAGGGGTGCTATTCTATGGCTACACCTTC.

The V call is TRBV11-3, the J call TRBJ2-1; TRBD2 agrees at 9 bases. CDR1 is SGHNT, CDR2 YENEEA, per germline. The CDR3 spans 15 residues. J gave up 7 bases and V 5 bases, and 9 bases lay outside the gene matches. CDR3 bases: TGTGCCAGCAGCAATCAAAGCGGGGGGCGTAATGAGCAGTTCTTC. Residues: CASSNQSGGRNEQFF.

The CDR3 sequence: CSVDLFSSSYNEQFF. CDR3 DNA: TGCAGCGTTGACTTATTCTCGAGCTCCTACAATGAGCAGTTCTTC. This chain links TRBV29-1 with TRBJ2-1; D is uncertain. The CDR3 has 15 amino acids. The germline V gene has CDR1 SQVTM and CDR2 ANQGSEA. The ends were cut back, 3 bases at V and 0 bases at J, with 12 bases in the middle.

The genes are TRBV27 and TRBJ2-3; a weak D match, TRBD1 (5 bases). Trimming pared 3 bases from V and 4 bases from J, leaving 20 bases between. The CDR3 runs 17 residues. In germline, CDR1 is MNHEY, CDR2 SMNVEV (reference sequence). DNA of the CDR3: TGTGCCAGCAGTTTGAGGCCGCCAGGGCTTCTTTCAGATACGCAGTATTTT. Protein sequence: CASSLRPPGLLSDTQYF.

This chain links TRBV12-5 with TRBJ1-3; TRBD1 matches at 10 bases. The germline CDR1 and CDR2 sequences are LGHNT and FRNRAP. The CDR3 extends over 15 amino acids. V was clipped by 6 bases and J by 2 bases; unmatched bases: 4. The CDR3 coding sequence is TGTGCTAGTGGCCGGACAGGGGGTGCTGGAAACACCATATATTTT. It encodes CASGRTGGAGNTIYF.

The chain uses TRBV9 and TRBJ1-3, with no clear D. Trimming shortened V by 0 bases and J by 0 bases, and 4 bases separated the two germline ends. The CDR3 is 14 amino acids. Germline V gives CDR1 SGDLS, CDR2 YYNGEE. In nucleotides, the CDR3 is TGTGCCAGCAGCGTAGCTCGCTCTGGAAACACCATATATTTT. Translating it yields CASSVARSGNTIYF.

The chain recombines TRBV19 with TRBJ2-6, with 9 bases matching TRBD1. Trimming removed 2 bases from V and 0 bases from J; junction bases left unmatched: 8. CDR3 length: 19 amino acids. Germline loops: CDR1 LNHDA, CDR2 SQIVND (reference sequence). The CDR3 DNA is TGTGCCAGTAGTATACAGCGAGGACAGGGGACCTCTGGGGCCAACGTCCTGACTTTC. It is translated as CASSIQRGQGTSGANVLTF.